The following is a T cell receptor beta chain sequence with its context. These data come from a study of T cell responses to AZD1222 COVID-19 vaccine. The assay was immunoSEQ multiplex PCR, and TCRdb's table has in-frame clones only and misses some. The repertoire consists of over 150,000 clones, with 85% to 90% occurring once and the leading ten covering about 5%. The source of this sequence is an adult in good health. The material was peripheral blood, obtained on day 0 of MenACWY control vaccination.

The CDR3 spells CASSLAGQILNEQFF. The CDR3 nucleotides read TGCGCCAGCAGCCTTGCTGGACAGATTTTAAATGAGCAGTTCTTC. This rearrangement joins TRBV5-1 to TRBJ2-1; weak D call: TRBD1 (6 bases). V shed 4 bases and J shed 7 bases, with 18 bases lying between them. Germline V gene data show CDR1 as SGHRS and CDR2 as YFSETQ. The CDR3 loop spans 15 amino acids.